These 11 T cell receptor beta chains were all obtained from the same sample, sequenced in a study of blood T cell repertoires in COVID-19. The protocol was immunoSEQ multiplex PCR, while the TCRdb copy is restricted to in-frame clones and leaves out a portion. The sample records hundreds of thousands of clones, approximately 90% being singletons. The sample was peripheral blood. The receptors come from a woman in her fifties or sixties with COVID-19, enrolled during active disease.

The genes are TRBV19 and TRBJ2-7, with 12 bases aligning to TRBD2. V lost 5 bases and J lost 5; bases outside the gene matches: 13. The CDR3 sequence is 17 residues long. Germline V lookup: CDR1 LNHDA, CDR2 SQIVND (reference sequence). The CDR3 DNA follows: TGTGCCAGTAGTCTCTCTCACGGGGCTAGCGGGGGGGACGAGCAGTACTTC. Its translation is CASSLSHGASGGDEQYF.

The chain combines TRBV9 with TRBJ1-2; tentative D call: TRBD1 (5 bases). Per germline, CDR1 SGDLS and CDR2 YYNGEE. The CDR3 runs 12 residues. V shed 4 bases and J shed 5 bases, with 9 bases lying between them. The chain's CDR3 is CASSPGGYGYTF. In DNA form, the CDR3 reads TGTGCCAGCAGCCCCGGGGGGTATGGCTACACCTTC.

This chain joins TRBV6-5 and TRBJ2-2; 10 bases fit TRBD1. This CDR3 region has 15 residues. Trimming took 6 bases from V and 6 from J; bases not matched to a gene: 7. The germline CDR1 and CDR2 sequences are MNHEY and SVGAGI. CDR3 loop: CASRYQGQGAGELFF. The DNA for the CDR3 is TGTGCCAGCAGATACCAAGGACAGGGGGCCGGGGAGCTGTTTTTT.

This rearrangement joins TRBV9 to TRBJ2-7, with D maybe TRBD2 (6 bases). Trimming took 0 bases from V and 0 from J, leaving 16 bases between them. The germline V gene has CDR1 SGDLS and CDR2 YYNGEE. The CDR3 has 17 amino acids. CDR3 amino acids: CASSVGRGGRASYEQYF. CDR3 DNA sequence: TGTGCCAGCAGCGTAGGGAGGGGTGGCCGGGCCTCCTACGAGCAGTACTTC.

As regards this clone: Without the conserved terminal phenylalanine or tryptophan, this CDR3 likely stems from a read error. The DNA is omitted, as the CDR3 cannot be located on it reliably, and the CDR3 follows TCRdb's listing. The gene calls are TRBV24-1 and TRBJ1-5. In germline, CDR1 is KGHDR, CDR2 SFDVKD. The CDR3 numbers 8 amino acids, ends counted. This chain's CDR3 is CATSDSED.

The table lists this clone with a count of one. The V gene is TRBV28, the J gene TRBJ2-3; 8 positions agree with TRBD2. This CDR3 region has 13 residues. V shed 8 bases, J shed 3 bases, and the junction held 4 bases outside the gene matches. The germline gives CDR1 MDHEN, CDR2 SYDVKM. CDR3: CASGGGWTDTQYF. The DNA for the CDR3 is TGTGCCAGCGGCGGGGGGTGGACAGATACGCAGTATTTT.

This clone was counted a single time. The chain combines TRBV5-1 with TRBJ1-3; no reliable D call. V lost 0 bases and J lost 2, with 12 bases in between. In germline, CDR1 is SGHRS, CDR2 YFSETQ. This CDR3 has 16 amino acids. The CDR3 region has the DNA TGCGCCAGCAGCTTGGGAACAGCACCGACTGGAAACACCATATATTTT. This sequence encodes CASSLGTAPTGNTIYF.

This chain uses TRBV5-1 with TRBJ1-2, with 7 positions matching TRBD1. The V segment lost 4 bases and the J segment 7 bases; nucleotides outside the gene matches: 13. The CDR3 sequence is 15 residues long. CDR1 SGHRS and CDR2 YFSETQ come from the germline V gene. DNA for the CDR3: TGCGCCAGCAGCCGACAGGGTCCGGGGGAGCGTGGCTACACCTTC. Amino acids: CASSRQGPGERGYTF.

V gene TRBV29-1 combines with J gene TRBJ1-2; no reliable D call. The germline V gene encodes CDR1 SQVTM and CDR2 ANQGSEA. Trimming took off 0 bases at V and 3 bases at J, with 5 bases between the two ends. This CDR3 spans 12 amino acids. The CDR3 region has the DNA TGCAGCGTTGAAGATAGTCACTATGGCTACACCTTC. As protein: CSVEDSHYGYTF.

The chain carries TRBV5-6 and TRBJ1-2, with D hard to call. The CDR3 loop spans 11 amino acids. Germline V gene lookup returns CDR1 SGHDT and CDR2 YYEEEE. V lost 5 bases to trimming and J lost 5 bases, with 7 bases between them. The CDR3: CASRKEYGYTF. The CDR3 DNA is TGTGCCAGCAGGAAGGAGTATGGCTACACCTTC.

The V call is TRBV5-1, the J call TRBJ2-1; 11 nucleotides line up with TRBD2. From germline, CDR1 is SGHRS and CDR2 YFSETQ. The CDR3 is made up of 15 amino acids. Trimming took 4 bases from V and 5 from J; bases not matched to a gene: 5. In DNA form, the CDR3 reads TGCGCCAGCAGCAATCTAGCGGGGGGCCACAATGAGCAGTTCTTC. Its protein is CASSNLAGGHNEQFF. Together with reference TRBV5-1 and TRBJ2-1, the CDR3 gives the full variable domain: KAGVTQTPRYLIKTRGQQVTLSCSPISGHRSVSWYQQTPGQGLQFLFEYFSETQRNKGNFPGRFSGRQFSNSRSEMNVSTLELGDSALYLCASSNLAGGHNEQFFGPGTRLTVL.